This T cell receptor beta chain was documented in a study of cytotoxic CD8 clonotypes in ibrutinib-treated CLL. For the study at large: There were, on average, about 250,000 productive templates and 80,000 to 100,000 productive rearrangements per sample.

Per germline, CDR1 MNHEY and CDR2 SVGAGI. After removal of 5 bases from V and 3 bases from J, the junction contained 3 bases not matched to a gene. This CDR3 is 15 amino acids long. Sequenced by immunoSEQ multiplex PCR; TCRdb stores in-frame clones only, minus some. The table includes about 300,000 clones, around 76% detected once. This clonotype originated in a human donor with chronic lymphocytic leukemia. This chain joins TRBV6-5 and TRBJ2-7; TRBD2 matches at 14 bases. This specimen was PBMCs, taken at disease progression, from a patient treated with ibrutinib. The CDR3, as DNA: TGTGCCAGCAGTCGACTAGCGGGAGGGCGCTACGAGCAGTACTTC. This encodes CASSRLAGGRYEQYF.